The next 3 T cell receptor beta chains were all read from a single sample in a study of shared clonotypes between healthy human individuals. Here immunoSEQ multiplex PCR was the method, and the copy in TCRdb shows in-frame clones only, minus some. The profile covers approximately 250,000 clones, with under 80% appearing a single time and over 8.5% taken by the ten largest. The specimen sequenced was memory CD4+ T cells sorted from blood. The subset is: CD45RA-negative fraction. The receptors originated from a man aged 25 to 40 in good health.

The V and J genes are TRBV28 and TRBJ2-7; 10 bases align to TRBD1. Per the germline V gene, CDR1 is MDHEN and CDR2 is SYDVKM. The V segment lost 6 bases and the J segment 2 bases; nucleotides outside the gene matches: 4. The CDR3 extends over 14 amino acids. In nucleotides, the CDR3 is TGTGCCAGCAGCCCCGGGACAGGGGCCTACGAGCAGTACTTC. Translated, it gives CASSPGTGAYEQYF.

The rearrangement uses TRBV6-5 and TRBJ2-5; D ambiguous. V was shortened by 6 bases and J by 4 bases, with 9 bases between the two germline ends. The CDR3 loop spans 12 amino acids. The germline V gene encodes CDR1 MNHEY and CDR2 SVGAGI. The DNA for the CDR3 is TGTGCCAGCAGCCGACCACGAGAGACCCAGTACTTC. Translating it yields CASSRPRETQYF.

V usage is TRBV5-4 and J usage is TRBJ2-4; D might be TRBD1 or TRBD2, each matching 5 bases. V lost 2 bases and J lost 0, with 9 bases in between. Germline V gene sequence: CDR1 SGHNT, CDR2 YYREEE (reference sequence). The CDR3 runs 15 residues. CDR3 sequence (DNA): TGTGCCAGCAGCTTCGGGGCGCTAGCCAAAAACATTCAGTACTTC. Amino acids: CASSFGALAKNIQYF.